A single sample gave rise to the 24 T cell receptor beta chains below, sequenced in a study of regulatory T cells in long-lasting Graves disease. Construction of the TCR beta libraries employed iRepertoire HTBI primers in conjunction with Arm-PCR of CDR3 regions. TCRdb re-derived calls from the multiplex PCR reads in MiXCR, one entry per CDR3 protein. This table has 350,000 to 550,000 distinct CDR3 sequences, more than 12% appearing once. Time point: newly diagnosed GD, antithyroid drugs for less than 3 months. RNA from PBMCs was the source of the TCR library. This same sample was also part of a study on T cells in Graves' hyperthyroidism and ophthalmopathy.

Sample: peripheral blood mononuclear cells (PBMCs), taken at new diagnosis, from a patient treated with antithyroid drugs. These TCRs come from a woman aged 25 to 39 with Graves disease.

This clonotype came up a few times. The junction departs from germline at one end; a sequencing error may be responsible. The CDR3 region is CASSPQGAKTGELFF. As DNA, the CDR3 is TGTGCCAGCAGTCCACAGGGGGCGAAGACCGGGGAGCTGTTTTTT. The chain joins TRBV7-9 to TRBJ2-2; 9 nucleotides line up with TRBD1. The germline V gene has CDR1 SEHNR and CDR2 FQNEAQ (reference sequence). The CDR3 spans 15 residues.

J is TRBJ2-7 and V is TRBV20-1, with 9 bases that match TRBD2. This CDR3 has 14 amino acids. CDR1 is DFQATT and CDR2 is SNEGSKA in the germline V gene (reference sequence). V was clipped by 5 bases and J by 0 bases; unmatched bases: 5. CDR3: CSAWAGGNSYEQYF. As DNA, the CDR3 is TGCAGTGCTTGGGCGGGGGGGAACTCCTACGAGCAGTACTTC.

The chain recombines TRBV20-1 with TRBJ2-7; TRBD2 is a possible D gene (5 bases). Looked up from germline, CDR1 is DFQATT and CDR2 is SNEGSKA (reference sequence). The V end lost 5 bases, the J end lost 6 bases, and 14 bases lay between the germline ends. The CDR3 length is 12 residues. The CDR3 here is CSAYHLDSEQYF. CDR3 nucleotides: TGCAGTGCTTACCACTTGGACTCCGAGCAGTACTTC.

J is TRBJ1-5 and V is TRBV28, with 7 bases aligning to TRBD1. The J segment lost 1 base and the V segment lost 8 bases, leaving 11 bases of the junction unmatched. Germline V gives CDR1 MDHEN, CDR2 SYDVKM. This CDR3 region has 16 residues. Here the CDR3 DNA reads TGTGCCAGCGTGGGGGAAGGGGGCCGAAGCAATCAGCCCCAGCATTTT. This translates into CASVGEGGRSNQPQHF. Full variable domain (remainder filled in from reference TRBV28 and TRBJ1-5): DVKVTQSSRYLVKRTGEKVFLECVQDMDHENMFWYRQDPGLGLRLIYFSYDVKMKEKGDIPEGYSVSREKKERFSLILESASTNQTSMYLCASVGEGGRSNQPQHFGDGTRLSIL.

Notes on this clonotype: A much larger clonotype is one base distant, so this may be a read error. The DNA of the CDR3 is TGTGCCAGCAGGGCATCGGGTCGAGACGCCAATGAGCAGTACTTC. It codes for CASRASGRDANEQYF. V gene TRBV6-1 combines with J gene TRBJ2-7; D is unclear. V was shortened by 6 bases and J by 7 bases, with 22 bases between the two germline ends. The CDR3 contains 15 residues. CDR1 is MNHNS, CDR2 SASEGT, per germline.

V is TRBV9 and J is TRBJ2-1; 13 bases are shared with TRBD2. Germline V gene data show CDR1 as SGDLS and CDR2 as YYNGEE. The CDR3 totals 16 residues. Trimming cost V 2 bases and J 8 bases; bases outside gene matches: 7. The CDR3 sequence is CASSVTGLAGLYEQFF. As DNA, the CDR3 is TGTGCCAGCAGCGTGACGGGACTAGCGGGATTGTATGAGCAGTTCTTC.

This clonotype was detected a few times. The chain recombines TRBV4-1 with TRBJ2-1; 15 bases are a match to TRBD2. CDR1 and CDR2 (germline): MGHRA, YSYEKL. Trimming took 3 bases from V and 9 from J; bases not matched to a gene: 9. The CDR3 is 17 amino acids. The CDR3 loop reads CASSHARTSGRVGEQFF. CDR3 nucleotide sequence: TGCGCCAGCAGCCATGCGCGGACTAGCGGGAGGGTCGGTGAGCAGTTCTTC.

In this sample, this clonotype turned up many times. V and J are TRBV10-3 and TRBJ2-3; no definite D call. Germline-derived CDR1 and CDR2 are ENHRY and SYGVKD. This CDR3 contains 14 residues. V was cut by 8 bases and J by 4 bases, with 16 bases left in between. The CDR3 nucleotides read TGTGCCATCCTCGCCGGGTCCGGTGCAGATACGCAGTATTTT. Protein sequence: CAILAGSGADTQYF.

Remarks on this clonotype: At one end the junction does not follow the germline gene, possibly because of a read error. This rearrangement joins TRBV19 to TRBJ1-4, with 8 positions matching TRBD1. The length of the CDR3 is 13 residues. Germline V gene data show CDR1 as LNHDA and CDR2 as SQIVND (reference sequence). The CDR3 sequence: CASRGQGIEKLLF. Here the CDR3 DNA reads TGTGCCAGTAGAGGACAGGGAATTGAAAAACTGCTTTTT.

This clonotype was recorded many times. CDR3 nucleotide sequence: TGTGCCAGCAGTGTATCCCCCGGGGACGGCTACACCTTC. This encodes CASSVSPGDGYTF. V is TRBV2 and J is TRBJ1-2; D is possibly TRBD1 (5 bases). Germline CDR1 is SNHLY and CDR2 is FYNNEI. V lost 4 bases and J 8 bases, leaving 14 bases between the germline ends. This CDR3 has 13 residues.

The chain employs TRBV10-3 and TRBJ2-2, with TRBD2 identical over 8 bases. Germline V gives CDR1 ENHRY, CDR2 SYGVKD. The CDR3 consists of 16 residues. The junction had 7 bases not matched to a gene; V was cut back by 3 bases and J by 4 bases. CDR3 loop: CAISDTTLAATGELFF. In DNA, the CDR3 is TGTGCCATCAGTGACACCACACTAGCGGCCACCGGGGAGCTGTTTTTT.

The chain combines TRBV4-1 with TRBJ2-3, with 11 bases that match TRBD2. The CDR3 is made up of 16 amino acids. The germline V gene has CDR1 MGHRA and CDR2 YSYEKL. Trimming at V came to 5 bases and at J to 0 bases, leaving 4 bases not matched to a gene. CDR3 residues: CASSMRLAGSTDTQYF. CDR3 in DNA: TGCGCCAGCAGCATGCGACTAGCGGGGAGCACAGATACGCAGTATTTT.

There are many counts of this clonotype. The CDR3 DNA reads TGTGCCAGCAGGGAACAGGGGAATCAGCCCCAGCATTTT. Translating it yields CASREQGNQPQHF. The chain carries TRBV2 and TRBJ1-5; 7 bases match TRBD1. The CDR3 runs to 13 residues. Trimming removed 6 bases from V and 4 bases from J; junction bases left unmatched: 3. CDR1 and CDR2 (germline): SNHLY, FYNNEI.

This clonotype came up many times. The CDR3 region has the DNA TGTGCCAGCAGCAGTAGAGCTTCCCTCTCCTATGGCTACACCTTC. Amino acids: CASSSRASLSYGYTF. The chain combines TRBV12-3 or TRBV12-4 with TRBJ1-2; D is uncertain. The CDR3 loop spans 15 amino acids. Trimming pared 6 bases from V and 4 bases from J, leaving 18 bases between.

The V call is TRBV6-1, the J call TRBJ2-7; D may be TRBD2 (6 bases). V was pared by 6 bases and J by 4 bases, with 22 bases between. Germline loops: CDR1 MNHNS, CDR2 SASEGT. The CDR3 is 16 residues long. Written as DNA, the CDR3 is TGTGCCAGCAGCCCTCTTCCAGTTAGCGGTAATTACGAGCAGTACTTC. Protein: CASSPLPVSGNYEQYF.

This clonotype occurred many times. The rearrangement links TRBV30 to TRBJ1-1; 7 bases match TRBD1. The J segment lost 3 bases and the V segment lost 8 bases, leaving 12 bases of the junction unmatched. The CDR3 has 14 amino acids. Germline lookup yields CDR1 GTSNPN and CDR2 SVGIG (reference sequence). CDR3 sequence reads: CAQTGFPQDTEAFF. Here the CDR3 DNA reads TGTGCCCAGACAGGGTTCCCTCAGGACACTGAAGCTTTCTTT.

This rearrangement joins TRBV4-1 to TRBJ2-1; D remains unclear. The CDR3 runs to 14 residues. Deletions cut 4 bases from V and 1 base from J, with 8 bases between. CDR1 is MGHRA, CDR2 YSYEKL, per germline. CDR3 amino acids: CASSPTGSYNEQFF. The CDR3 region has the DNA TGCGCCAGCAGCCCGACCGGGTCCTACAATGAGCAGTTCTTC.

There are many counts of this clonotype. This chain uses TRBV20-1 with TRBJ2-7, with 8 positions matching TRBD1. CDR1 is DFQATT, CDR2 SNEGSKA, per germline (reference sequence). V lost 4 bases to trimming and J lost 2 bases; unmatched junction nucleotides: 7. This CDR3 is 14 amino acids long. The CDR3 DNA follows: TGCAGTGCTAAGTGGGACAGGAGCACCTACGAGCAGTACTTC. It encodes CSAKWDRSTYEQYF.

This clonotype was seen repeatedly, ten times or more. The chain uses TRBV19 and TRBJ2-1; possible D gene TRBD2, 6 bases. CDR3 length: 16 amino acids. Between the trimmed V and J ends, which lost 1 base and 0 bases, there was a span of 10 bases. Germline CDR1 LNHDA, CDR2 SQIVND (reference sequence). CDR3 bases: TGTGCCAGTAGTATAGCGGGGGTCCTCTCCTACAATGAGCAGTTCTTC. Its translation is CASSIAGVLSYNEQFF. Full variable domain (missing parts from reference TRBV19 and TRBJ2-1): DGGITQSPKYLFRKEGQNVTLSCEQNLNHDAMYWYRQDPGQGLRLIYYSQIVNDFQKGDIAEGYSVSREKKESFPLTVTSAQKNPTAFYLCASSIAGVLSYNEQFFGPGTRLTVL.

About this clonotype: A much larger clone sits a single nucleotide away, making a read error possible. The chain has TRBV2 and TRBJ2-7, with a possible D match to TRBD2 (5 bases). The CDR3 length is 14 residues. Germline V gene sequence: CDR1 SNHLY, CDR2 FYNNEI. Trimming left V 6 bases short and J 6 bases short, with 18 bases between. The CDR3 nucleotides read TGTGCCAGCAGCCACCCTGGAGGAGAGATCGAGCAGTACTTC. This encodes CASSHPGGEIEQYF.

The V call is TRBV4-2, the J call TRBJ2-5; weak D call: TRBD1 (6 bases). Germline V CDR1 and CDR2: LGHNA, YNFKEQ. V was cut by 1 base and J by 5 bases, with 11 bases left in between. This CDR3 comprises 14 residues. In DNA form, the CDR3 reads TGTGCCAGCAGCCAAGGAGGTGGGGGCGAGACCCAGTACTTC. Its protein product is CASSQGGGGETQYF.

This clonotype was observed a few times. CDR3 region: CASSERDRSPQTDTQYF. CDR3 coding DNA: TGCGCCAGCAGCGAACGGGACCGCTCCCCTCAGACAGATACGCAGTATTTT. The chain couples TRBV5-1 to TRBJ2-3; D could derive from TRBD1 or TRBD2 (5 bases each). With 4 bases removed from V and 3 bases from J, the gap between germline ends came to 21 bases. The CDR3 loop spans 17 amino acids. Germline CDR1 and CDR2: SGHRS and YFSETQ.

In DNA, the CDR3 is TGTGCCACCAGTGATTCGGGACTAGCGGGAAATGAGCAGTTCTTC. This gives the protein CATSDSGLAGNEQFF. V usage is TRBV24-1 and J usage is TRBJ2-1, with TRBD2 matching over 13 bases. The junction had 1 base not matched to a gene; V was cut back by 2 bases and J by 7 bases. Germline assignment: CDR1 KGHDR and CDR2 SFDVKD. The CDR3 has 15 amino acids.

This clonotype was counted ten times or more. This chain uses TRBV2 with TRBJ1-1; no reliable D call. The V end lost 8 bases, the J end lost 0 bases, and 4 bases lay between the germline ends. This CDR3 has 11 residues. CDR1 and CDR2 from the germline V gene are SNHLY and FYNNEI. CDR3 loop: CASLMNTEAFF. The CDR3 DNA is TGTGCCAGCCTCATGAACACTGAAGCTTTCTTT.